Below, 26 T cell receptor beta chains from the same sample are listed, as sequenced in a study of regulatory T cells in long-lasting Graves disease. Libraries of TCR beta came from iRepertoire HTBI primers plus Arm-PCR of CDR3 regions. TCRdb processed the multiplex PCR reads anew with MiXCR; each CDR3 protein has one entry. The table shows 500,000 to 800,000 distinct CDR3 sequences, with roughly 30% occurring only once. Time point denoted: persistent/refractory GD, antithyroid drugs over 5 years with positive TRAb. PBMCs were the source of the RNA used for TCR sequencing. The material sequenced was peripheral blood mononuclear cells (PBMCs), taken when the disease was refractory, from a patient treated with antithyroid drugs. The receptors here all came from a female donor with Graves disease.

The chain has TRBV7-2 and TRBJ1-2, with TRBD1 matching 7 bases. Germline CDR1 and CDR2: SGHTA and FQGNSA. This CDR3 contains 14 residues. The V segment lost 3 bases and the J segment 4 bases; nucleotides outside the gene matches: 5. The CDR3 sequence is CASSLQGEIYGYTF. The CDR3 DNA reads TGTGCCAGCAGCTTGCAGGGGGAGATCTATGGCTACACCTTC.

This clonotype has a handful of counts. CDR3 sequence: CASSSRRGLDQPQHF. The CDR3 DNA follows: TGTGCCAGCAGTTCTAGAAGGGGGCTGGATCAGCCCCAGCATTTT. V is TRBV28 and J is TRBJ1-5; TRBD1 matches 7 bases. From germline, CDR1 is MDHEN and CDR2 SYDVKM. CDR3 length: 15 residues. V was pared by 4 bases and J by 5 bases, with 8 bases of the junction left unmatched.

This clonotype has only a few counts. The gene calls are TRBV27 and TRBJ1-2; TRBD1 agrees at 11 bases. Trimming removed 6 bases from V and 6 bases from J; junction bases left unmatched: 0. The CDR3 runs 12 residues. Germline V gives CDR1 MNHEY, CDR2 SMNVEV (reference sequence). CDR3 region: CASRDRGHGYTF. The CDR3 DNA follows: TGTGCCAGCAGGGACAGGGGGCATGGCTACACCTTC.

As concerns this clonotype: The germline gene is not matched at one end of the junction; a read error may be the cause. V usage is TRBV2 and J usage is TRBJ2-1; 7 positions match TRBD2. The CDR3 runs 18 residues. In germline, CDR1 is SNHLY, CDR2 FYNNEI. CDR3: CASSNFGMLAEPYDEQFF. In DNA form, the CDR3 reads TGTGCCAGCAGTAATTTCGGTATGCTAGCGGAACCCTACGATGAGCAGTTCTTC.

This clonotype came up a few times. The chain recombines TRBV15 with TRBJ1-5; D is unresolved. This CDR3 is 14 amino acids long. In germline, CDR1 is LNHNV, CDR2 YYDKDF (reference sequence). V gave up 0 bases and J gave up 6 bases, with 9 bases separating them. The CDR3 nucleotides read TGTGCCACCAGCAGAGATCGTGTAGGTCAGCCCCAGCATTTT. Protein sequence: CATSRDRVGQPQHF.

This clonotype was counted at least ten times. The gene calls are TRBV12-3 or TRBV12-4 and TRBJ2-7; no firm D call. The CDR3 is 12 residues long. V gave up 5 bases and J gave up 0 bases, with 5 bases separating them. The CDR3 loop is CASSAYSYEQYF. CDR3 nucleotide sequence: TGTGCCAGCAGTGCCTACTCCTACGAGCAGTACTTC.

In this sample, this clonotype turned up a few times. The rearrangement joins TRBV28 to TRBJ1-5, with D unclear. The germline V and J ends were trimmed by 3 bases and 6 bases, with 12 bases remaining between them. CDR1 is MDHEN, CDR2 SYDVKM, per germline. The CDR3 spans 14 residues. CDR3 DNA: TGTGCCAGCAGTTTGGTACCAAAAGGTCAGCCCCAGCATTTT. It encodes CASSLVPKGQPQHF.

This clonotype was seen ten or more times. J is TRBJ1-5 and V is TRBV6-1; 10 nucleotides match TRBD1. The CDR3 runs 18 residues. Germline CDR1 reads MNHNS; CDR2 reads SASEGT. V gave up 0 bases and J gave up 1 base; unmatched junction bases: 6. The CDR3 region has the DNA TGTGCCAGCAGTGAAGCAGGGACAGGGGAGAGGAGCAATCAGCCCCAGCATTTT. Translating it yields CASSEAGTGERSNQPQHF.

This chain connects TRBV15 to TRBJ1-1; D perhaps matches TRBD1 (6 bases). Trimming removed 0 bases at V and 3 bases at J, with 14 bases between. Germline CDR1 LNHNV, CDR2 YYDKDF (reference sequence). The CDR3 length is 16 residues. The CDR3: CATSRDGGARDTEAFF. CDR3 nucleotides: TGTGCCACCAGCAGAGATGGGGGGGCGCGGGACACTGAAGCTTTCTTT.

This CDR3 is CASSVSGTVNTEAFF. CDR3 in DNA: TGCGCCAGCAGCGTGTCCGGGACAGTGAACACTGAAGCTTTCTTT. The genes are TRBV5-1 and TRBJ1-1; 7 bases are a match to TRBD1. V dropped 4 bases and J dropped 0; count of bases not matched to a gene: 6. The CDR3 length is 15 residues. From germline, CDR1 is SGHRS and CDR2 YFSETQ.

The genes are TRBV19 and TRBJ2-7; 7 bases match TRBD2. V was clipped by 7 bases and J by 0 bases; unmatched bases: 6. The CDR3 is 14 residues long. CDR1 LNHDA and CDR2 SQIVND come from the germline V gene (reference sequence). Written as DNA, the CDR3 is TGTGCCAGTAAGTCTAGCGGAACCTCCTACGAGCAGTACTTC. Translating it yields CASKSSGTSYEQYF.

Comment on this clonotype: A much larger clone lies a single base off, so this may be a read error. The CDR3 sequence is CASSGDRNEKPFF. The CDR3, as DNA: TGTGCCAGCAGCGGCGATAGGAATGAAAAACCGTTTTTT. The chain is built from TRBV2 and TRBJ1-4, with D uncertain. CDR3 length: 13 residues. CDR1 is SNHLY and CDR2 is FYNNEI in the germline V gene. The full variable domain, in which reference TRBV2 and TRBJ1-4 provide the parts outside the CDR3, is EPEVTQTPSHQVTQMGQEVILRCVPISNHLYFYWYRQILGQKVEFLVSFYNNEISEKSEIFDDQFSVERPDGSNFTLKIRSTKLEDSAMYFCASSGDRNEKPFFGSGTQLSVL.

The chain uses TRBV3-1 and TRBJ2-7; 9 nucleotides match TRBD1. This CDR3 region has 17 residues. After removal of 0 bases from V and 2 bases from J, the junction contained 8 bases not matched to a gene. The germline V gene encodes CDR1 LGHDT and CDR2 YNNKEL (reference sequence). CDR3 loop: CASSQDLGGQGAYEQYF. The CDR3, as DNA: TGTGCCAGCAGCCAAGATCTCGGGGGACAGGGCGCCTACGAGCAGTACTTC.

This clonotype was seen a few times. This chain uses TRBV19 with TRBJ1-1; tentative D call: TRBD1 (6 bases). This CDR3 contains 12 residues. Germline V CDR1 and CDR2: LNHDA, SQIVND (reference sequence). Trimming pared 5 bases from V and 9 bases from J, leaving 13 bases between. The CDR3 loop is CASSPDRRQAFF. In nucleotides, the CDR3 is TGTGCCAGTAGTCCCGACAGGAGACAAGCTTTCTTT. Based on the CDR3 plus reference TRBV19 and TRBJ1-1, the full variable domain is DGGITQSPKYLFRKEGQNVTLSCEQNLNHDAMYWYRQDPGQGLRLIYYSQIVNDFQKGDIAEGYSVSREKKESFPLTVTSAQKNPTAFYLCASSPDRRQAFFGQGTRLTVV.

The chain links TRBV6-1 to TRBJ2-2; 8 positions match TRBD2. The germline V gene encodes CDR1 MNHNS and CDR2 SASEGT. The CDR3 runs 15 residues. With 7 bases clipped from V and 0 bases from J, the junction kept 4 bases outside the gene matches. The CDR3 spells CASILGLANTGELFF. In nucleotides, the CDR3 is TGTGCCAGCATATTGGGACTAGCGAACACCGGGGAGCTGTTTTTT.

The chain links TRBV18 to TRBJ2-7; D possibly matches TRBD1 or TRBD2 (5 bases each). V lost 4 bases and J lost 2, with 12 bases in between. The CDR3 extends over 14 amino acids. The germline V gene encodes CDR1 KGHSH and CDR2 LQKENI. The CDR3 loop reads CASSQLGGAYEQYF. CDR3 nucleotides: TGTGCCAGCTCACAGCTTGGGGGTGCCTACGAGCAGTACTTC.

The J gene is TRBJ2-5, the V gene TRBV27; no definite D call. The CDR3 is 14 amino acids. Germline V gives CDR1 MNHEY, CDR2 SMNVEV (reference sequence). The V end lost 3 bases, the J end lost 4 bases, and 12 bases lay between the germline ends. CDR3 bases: TGTGCCAGCAGTTTTCAGACTGCTAGAGAGACCCAGTACTTC. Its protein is CASSFQTARETQYF.

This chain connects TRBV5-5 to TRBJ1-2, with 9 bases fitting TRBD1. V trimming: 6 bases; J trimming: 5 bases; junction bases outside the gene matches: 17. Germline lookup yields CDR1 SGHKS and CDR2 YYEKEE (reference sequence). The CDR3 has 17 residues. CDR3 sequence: CASIRTDRGRQLYGYTF. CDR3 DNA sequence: TGTGCCAGCATCCGGACGGACAGGGGTCGTCAATTGTATGGCTACACCTTC.

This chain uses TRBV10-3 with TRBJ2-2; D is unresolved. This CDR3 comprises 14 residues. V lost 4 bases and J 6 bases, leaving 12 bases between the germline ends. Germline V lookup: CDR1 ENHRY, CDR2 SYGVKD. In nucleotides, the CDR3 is TGTGCCATCAGTGTACAGTTCGACGCCGGGGAGCTGTTTTTT. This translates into CAISVQFDAGELFF.

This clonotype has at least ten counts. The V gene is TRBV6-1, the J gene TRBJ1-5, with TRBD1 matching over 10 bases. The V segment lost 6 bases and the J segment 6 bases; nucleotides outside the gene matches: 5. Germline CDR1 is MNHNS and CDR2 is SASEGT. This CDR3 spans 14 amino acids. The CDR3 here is CASRDRDRGQPQHF. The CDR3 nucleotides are TGTGCCAGCAGGGACAGGGACAGGGGTCAGCCCCAGCATTTT.

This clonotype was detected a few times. The CDR3 sequence: CASRGTRRGNQPQHF. The CDR3 bases are TGTGCCAGCAGGGGGACACGGCGTGGCAATCAGCCCCAGCATTTT. This rearrangement joins TRBV12-3 or TRBV12-4 to TRBJ1-5; the D gene is possibly TRBD1 (6 bases). The CDR3 covers 15 residues. Trimming left V 6 bases short and J 2 bases short, with 14 bases between.

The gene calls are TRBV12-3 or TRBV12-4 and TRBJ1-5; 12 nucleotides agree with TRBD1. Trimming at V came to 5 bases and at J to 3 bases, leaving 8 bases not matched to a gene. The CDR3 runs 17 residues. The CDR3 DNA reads TGTGCCAGCAGTACGGGACAGGGGGCGTCCGACAATCAGCCCCAGCATTTT. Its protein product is CASSTGQGASDNQPQHF.

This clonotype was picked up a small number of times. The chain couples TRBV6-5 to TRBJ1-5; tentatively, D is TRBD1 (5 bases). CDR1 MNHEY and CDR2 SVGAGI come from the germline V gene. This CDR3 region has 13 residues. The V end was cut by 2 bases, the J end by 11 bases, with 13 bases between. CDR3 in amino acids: CASSYPGTVAQHF. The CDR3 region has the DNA TGTGCCAGCAGTTACCCGGGGACGGTGGCCCAGCATTTT.

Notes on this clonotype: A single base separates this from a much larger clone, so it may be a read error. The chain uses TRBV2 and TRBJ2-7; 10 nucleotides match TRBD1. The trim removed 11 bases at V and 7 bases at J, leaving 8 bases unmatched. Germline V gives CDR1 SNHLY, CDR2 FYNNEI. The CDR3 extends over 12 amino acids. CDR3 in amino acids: CASAGQGWEQYF. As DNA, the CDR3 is TGTGCCTCTGCGGGACAGGGGTGGGAGCAGTACTTC.

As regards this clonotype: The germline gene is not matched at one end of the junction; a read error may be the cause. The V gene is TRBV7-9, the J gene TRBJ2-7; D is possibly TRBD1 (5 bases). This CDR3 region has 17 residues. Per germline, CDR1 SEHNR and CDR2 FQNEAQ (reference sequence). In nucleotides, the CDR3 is TGCGCCAGCAGCCAACAAGGGTCTGGGAACAGGCACTACGAGCAGTACTTC. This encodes CASSQQGSGNRHYEQYF.

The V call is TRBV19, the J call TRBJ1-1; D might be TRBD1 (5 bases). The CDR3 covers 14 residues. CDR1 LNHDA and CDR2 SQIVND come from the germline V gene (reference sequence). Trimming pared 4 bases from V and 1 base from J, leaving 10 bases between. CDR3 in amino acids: CASSTRQPNTEAFF. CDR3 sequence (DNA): TGTGCCAGTAGTACCAGACAGCCGAACACTGAAGCTTTCTTT.